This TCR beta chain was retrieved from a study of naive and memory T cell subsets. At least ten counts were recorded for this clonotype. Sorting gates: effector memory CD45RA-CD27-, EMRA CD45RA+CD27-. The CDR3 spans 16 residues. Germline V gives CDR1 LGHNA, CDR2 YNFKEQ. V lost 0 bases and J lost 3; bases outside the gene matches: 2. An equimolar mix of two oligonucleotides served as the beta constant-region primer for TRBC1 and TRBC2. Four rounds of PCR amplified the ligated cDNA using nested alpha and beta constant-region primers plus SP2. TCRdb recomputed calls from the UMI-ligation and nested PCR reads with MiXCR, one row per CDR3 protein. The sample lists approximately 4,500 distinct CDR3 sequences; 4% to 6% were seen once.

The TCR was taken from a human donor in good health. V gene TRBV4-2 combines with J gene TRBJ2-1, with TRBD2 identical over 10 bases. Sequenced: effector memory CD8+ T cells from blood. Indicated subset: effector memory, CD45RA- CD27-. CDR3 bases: TGTGCCAGCAGCCAAGATGCTAGCGGGGGCTACAATGAGCAGTTCTTC. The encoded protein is CASSQDASGGYNEQFF.